A single T cell receptor beta chain is shown here with its context. Per the authors' pipeline: Quantification of nucleated cells was approximated via reference gene primer amplification. Some clones are missing from TCRdb's copy, which holds only in-frame ones; the method was immunoSEQ multiplex PCR. The V and J calls and clone size come from that table; D and trimming were worked out from the DNA. Of some 37,000 clones detected, around 90% appear once; the ten largest clones hold approximately 8.1%. This specimen comes from a study of blood T cell repertoires in COVID-19. Study background: Samples came from the United States, Italy and Spain, spanning acute and convalescent COVID-19. Sources were T cells, B-cell-depleted T cells, or PBMCs; the material itself was cDNA or gDNA.

The CDR3 runs 13 residues. Trimming shortened V by 1 base and J by 2 bases, and 5 bases separated the two germline ends. Germline CDR1 reads MNHNS; CDR2 reads SASEGT. The J gene is TRBJ1-1, the V gene TRBV6-1; D is undetermined. The receptor's source is a woman aged 65 to 85 with acute or convalescent COVID-19. Sequenced: peripheral blood. In DNA, the CDR3 is TGTGCCAGCAGTGAAGTGTCAAACACTGAAGCTTTCTTT. This encodes CASSEVSNTEAFF.